This T cell receptor (beta chain) was documented in a study of cytomegalovirus exposure and HLA in healthy donors. The overall study: Out of 180 million or so T cells, an earlier analysis found about 100 million unique TCR beta sequences in total. HLA-typed donors were the source of approximately 85 million unique TCRs, which an early data release held. General study results and limits: A later analysis showed HLA-associated TCR beta chains outstripping equally common others in clonal expansion.

Primers: 60 Vbeta forward and 13 Jbeta reverse. Authors' data handling: In a later analysis, about 11 million of approximately 80 million unique beta chains occurred in at least two donors. The method was immunoSEQ multiplex PCR; TCRdb's version includes in-frame clones alone and lacks a portion of them. V, J and clone size are taken as reported in that table, and D and trimming were inferred from the DNA itself. Of 150,000 or so clones listed, around 73% were seen once; the top ten hold approximately 1.4%. This CDR3 is built from 13 residues. Losses at the gene ends were 6 bases for V and 9 bases for J; bases not matched to a gene: 9. Germline CDR1 WNHNN, CDR2 SYGVQD (reference sequence). Turning to this clone: Its cognate antigen is unknown.

The gene calls are TRBV10-1 and TRBJ2-7; TRBD1 aligns across 9 bases. The TCR was taken from a female donor in good health and CMV-seronegative. The sequenced sample consisted of PBMCs. In DNA form, the CDR3 reads TGCGCCAGCAGCTCATTGGACAGGGGAGGGCAGTACTTC. As protein: CASSSLDRGGQYF.